These 27 T cell receptor beta chains came from one sample sequenced in a study of cytomegalovirus exposure and HLA in healthy donors (TCRdb year 2017). The receptor library was made with the immunoSEQ multiplex PCR assay. TCRdb retrieved this table from immuneACCESS and kept in-frame rearrangements only. Not all clones are present; in checked studies, unresolved V genes account for under half, and no reason is known for the remainder. Across this sample there are 45,000 to 70,000 clones, with roughly nine tenths seen only once. The ten largest clones take up more than 0.85% of the sample. The sample was PBMCs. The source of these receptors is a man between 18 and 29 years old in good health and CMV-seronegative.

This chain links TRBV19 with TRBJ1-5, with D uncertain. Trimming took 6 bases from V and 0 from J, leaving 12 bases between them. Germline CDR1 and CDR2: LNHDA and SQIVND (reference sequence). The CDR3 runs to 15 residues. CDR3 bases: TGTGCCAGTAGCCAGCACCACTATAGCAATCAGCCCCAGCATTTT. Its protein product is CASSQHHYSNQPQHF.

The chain joins TRBV10-3 to TRBJ1-2, with a tentative D call TRBD1 (5 bases). With 5 bases removed from V and 3 bases from J, the gap between germline ends came to 10 bases. The CDR3 length is 13 residues. Germline lookup yields CDR1 ENHRY and CDR2 SYGVKD. The CDR3 loop reads CAISRDSYYGYTF. The CDR3 region has the DNA TGTGCCATCAGTCGAGACAGTTACTATGGCTACACCTTC.

The count of this clone is one. The chain is built from TRBV28 and TRBJ2-7; 8 positions agree with TRBD2. This CDR3 is 15 amino acids long. Germline V gene sequence: CDR1 MDHEN, CDR2 SYDVKM. V was pared by 7 bases and J by 4 bases, with 12 bases of the junction left unmatched. CDR3: CASTPHGGESYEQYF. The CDR3 region has the DNA TGTGCCAGCACTCCTCACGGGGGGGAAAGTTACGAGCAGTACTTC.

Concerning this clone itself: The identical CDR3 is also encoded by other nucleotide sequences in the sample. The J gene is TRBJ2-1, the V gene TRBV10-3, with TRBD1 matching over 10 bases. The CDR3 covers 16 residues. The V gene end was trimmed by 2 bases and the J gene end by 4 bases; junction bases not matched to a gene: 5. Germline lookup yields CDR1 ENHRY and CDR2 SYGVKD. The CDR3 DNA reads as TGTGCCATCAGTGAGCGACAGGGGGCGGAGTACAATGAGCAGTTCTTC. This translates into CAISERQGAEYNEQFF.

The CDR3 DNA reads as TGTGCCAGCAGCTTGGGGCGGAATTACGAGCAGTACTTC. This sequence encodes CASSLGRNYEQYF. The chain is built from TRBV5-6 and TRBJ2-7; D ambiguous. Trimming removed 0 bases at V and 4 bases at J, with 8 bases between. Germline CDR1 is SGHDT and CDR2 is YYEEEE. The CDR3 sequence is 13 residues long.

The V gene is TRBV6-1, the J gene TRBJ1-3, with D unclear. Germline V CDR1 and CDR2: MNHNS, SASEGT. Trimming removed 5 bases from V and 0 bases from J, with 11 bases in between. The CDR3 has 15 amino acids. The CDR3 spells CASSQKAASGNTIYF. CDR3 nucleotide sequence: TGTGCCAGCAGTCAAAAAGCGGCCTCTGGAAACACCATATATTTT.

The chain is built from TRBV2 and TRBJ2-7, with D tentatively TRBD1 (6 bases). V lost 6 bases to trimming and J lost 1 base, with 10 bases between them. CDR3 size: 13 residues. Germline CDR1 is SNHLY and CDR2 is FYNNEI. CDR3 region: CASSRTVSYEQYF. The CDR3 DNA reads TGTGCCAGCAGCCGGACAGTATCCTACGAGCAGTACTTC. Full variable domain (rest looked up from reference TRBV2 and TRBJ2-7): EPEVTQTPSHQVTQMGQEVILRCVPISNHLYFYWYRQILGQKVEFLVSFYNNEISEKSEIFDDQFSVERPDGSNFTLKIRSTKLEDSAMYFCASSRTVSYEQYFGPGTRLTVT.

CDR3 coding DNA: TGTGCCACCAGGTCGATGGGACGGGGGAGCTCCTACGAGCAGTACTTC. As protein: CATRSMGRGSSYEQYF. V usage is TRBV15 and J usage is TRBJ2-7; D might be TRBD2 (6 bases). Trimming cost V 6 bases and J 0 bases, with 18 bases left between them. The CDR3 length is 16 residues. Looked up from germline, CDR1 is LNHNV and CDR2 is YYDKDF (reference sequence).

The chain recombines TRBV7-2 with TRBJ2-3; D remains ambiguous. This CDR3 has 12 residues. Deletions cut 4 bases from V and 6 bases from J, with 8 bases between. CDR1 SGHTA and CDR2 FQGNSA come from the germline V gene. The CDR3 DNA reads TGTGCCAGCAGCTCCAACTGGGATACGCAGTATTTT. Protein product: CASSSNWDTQYF. Combining the CDR3 with reference TRBV7-2 and TRBJ2-3 gives the whole variable domain GAGVSQSPSNKVTEKGKDVELRCDPISGHTALYWYRQSLGQGLEFLIYFQGNSAPDKSGLPSDRFSAERTGGSVSTLTIQRTQQEDSAVYLCASSSNWDTQYFGPGTRLTVL.

The chain uses TRBV2 and TRBJ1-5; maybe TRBD1 (5 bases). Germline CDR1 SNHLY, CDR2 FYNNEI. Trimming cost V 6 bases and J 4 bases, with 10 bases left between them. The CDR3 spans 13 residues. The CDR3 DNA reads TGTGCCAGCAGCTCCAGGGAAAATCAGCCCCAGCATTTT. Encoded protein: CASSSRENQPQHF.

The chain couples TRBV6-5 to TRBJ1-3, with D maybe TRBD1 (6 bases). The CDR3 covers 14 residues. Germline V CDR1 and CDR2: MNHEY, SVGAGI. V was cut by 2 bases and J by 2 bases, with 7 bases left in between. The CDR3 DNA is TGTGCCAGCAGTTACGAGGGGGCTGGAAACACCATATATTTT. Its protein is CASSYEGAGNTIYF.

The chain couples TRBV12-5 to TRBJ2-5, with D possibly matching TRBD2 (5 bases). The length of the CDR3 is 13 residues. V lost 3 bases and J lost 3, with 8 bases in between. Germline V lookup: CDR1 LGHNT, CDR2 FRNRAP. The CDR3 DNA follows: TGTGCTAGTGGTTTTGGGGAGAAAGAGACCCAGTACTTC. Protein: CASGFGEKETQYF.

This sequence joins TRBV13 and TRBJ2-7, with D perhaps matching TRBD1 (6 bases). V was trimmed by 6 bases and J by 1 base, leaving 16 bases between them. The CDR3 is 15 residues long. Germline V gene sequence: CDR1 PRHDT, CDR2 FYEKMQ (reference sequence). The DNA of the CDR3 is TGTGCCAGCAGACGACAGGCAAGCCTATCCTACGAGCAGTACTTC. This translates into CASRRQASLSYEQYF.

J is TRBJ2-3 and V is TRBV27; 9 nucleotides agree with TRBD2. V dropped 5 bases and J dropped 5; count of bases not matched to a gene: 8. This CDR3 has 15 residues. Germline CDR1 and CDR2: MNHEY and SMNVEV (reference sequence). Written as DNA, the CDR3 is TGTGCCAGCAGTGAGCCAGCGGGAGGTGGAGATACGCAGTATTTT. Protein sequence: CASSEPAGGGDTQYF.

The gene calls are TRBV7-9 and TRBJ1-5; D might be TRBD1 (5 bases). V was pared by 5 bases and J by 5 bases, with 10 bases between. This CDR3 spans 13 amino acids. Per germline, CDR1 SEHNR and CDR2 FQNEAQ (reference sequence). CDR3 residues: CASSRIGDQPQHF. The DNA of the CDR3 is TGTGCCAGCAGCCGTATAGGGGATCAGCCCCAGCATTTT.

J is TRBJ2-1 and V is TRBV28; 11 positions agree with TRBD2. With V trimmed by 6 bases and J by 5 bases, 9 bases remained unmatched. This CDR3 has 16 amino acids. Germline lookup yields CDR1 MDHEN and CDR2 SYDVKM. The DNA of the CDR3 is TGTGCCAGCAGCCGACGAGCGACTAGCGGGAACAATGAGCAGTTCTTC. Amino acid sequence: CASSRRATSGNNEQFF.

The chain links TRBV30 to TRBJ1-3, with a tentative D call TRBD1 (5 bases). V lost 2 bases to trimming and J lost 4 bases, with 15 bases between them. The CDR3 has 15 residues. Germline loops: CDR1 GTSNPN, CDR2 SVGIG (reference sequence). The chain's CDR3 is CAWSPSGTLGNTIYF. The CDR3 DNA reads TGTGCCTGGAGTCCATCTGGGACTCTCGGAAACACCATATATTTT. Combining the CDR3 with reference TRBV30 and TRBJ1-3 gives the whole variable domain SQTIHQWPATLVQPVGSPLSLECTVEGTSNPNLYWYRQAAGRGLQLLFYSVGIGQISSEVPQNLSASRPQDRQFILSSKKLLLSDSGFYLCAWSPSGTLGNTIYFGEGSWLTVV.

The chain recombines TRBV6-6 with TRBJ2-1; TRBD2 matches 7 bases. Germline V gives CDR1 MNHNY, CDR2 SVGAGI (reference sequence). V dropped 11 bases and J dropped 8; count of bases not matched to a gene: 6. The CDR3 totals 11 residues. This CDR3 is CASGGGYEQFF. For the CDR3, the DNA is TGTGCCTCTGGGGGGGGGTATGAGCAGTTCTTC.

The chain recombines TRBV27 with TRBJ2-7; D perhaps matches TRBD1 (5 bases). This CDR3 is built from 13 residues. V gave up 3 bases and J gave up 0 bases, with 6 bases separating them. Germline V lookup: CDR1 MNHEY, CDR2 SMNVEV (reference sequence). CDR3 in amino acids: CASSFQGSYEQYF. In nucleotides, the CDR3 is TGTGCCAGCAGTTTCCAGGGCTCCTACGAGCAGTACTTC.

The chain couples TRBV6-5 to TRBJ2-2; TRBD2 might be the D (6 bases). Germline CDR1 MNHEY, CDR2 SVGAGI. This CDR3 is 15 amino acids long. V was trimmed by 6 bases and J by 2 bases, leaving 13 bases between them. The CDR3 DNA follows: TGTGCCAGCAGGAAACTAGCAATTAACACCGGGGAGCTGTTTTTT. Translating it yields CASRKLAINTGELFF.

V gene TRBV13 combines with J gene TRBJ2-3, with 8 bases fitting TRBD2. The CDR3 runs to 15 residues. Germline assignment: CDR1 PRHDT and CDR2 FYEKMQ (reference sequence). J gave up 6 bases and V 4 bases, and 9 bases lay outside the gene matches. The chain's CDR3 is CASSSAGDPPDTQYF. The CDR3 coding sequence is TGTGCCAGCAGCTCAGCGGGAGACCCGCCGGATACGCAGTATTTT.

The chain couples TRBV5-1 to TRBJ1-4, with D perhaps matching TRBD1 (6 bases). Germline V gives CDR1 SGHRS, CDR2 YFSETQ. The V end was cut by 2 bases, the J end by 4 bases, with 9 bases between. The CDR3 covers 14 residues. The CDR3 DNA follows: TGCGCCAGCAGCTTCGGGACAAATAATGAAAAACTGTTTTTT. It encodes CASSFGTNNEKLFF.

The chain links TRBV15 to TRBJ1-1; D is possibly TRBD1 (6 bases). The CDR3 has 15 residues. Trimming stripped 0 bases from V and 4 bases from J, with 12 bases between. Per the germline V gene, CDR1 is LNHNV and CDR2 is YYDKDF (reference sequence). CDR3: CATSRDLGGATEAFF. CDR3 in DNA: TGTGCCACCAGCAGAGATCTAGGGGGGGCCACTGAAGCTTTCTTT.

The chain has TRBV7-3 and TRBJ2-7, with a tentative D call TRBD2 (6 bases). V was clipped by 2 bases and J by 5 bases, with 10 bases between them. Germline V lookup: CDR1 SGHTA, CDR2 FQGTGA. The CDR3 has 13 amino acids. The CDR3 loop reads CASSLGGFDEQYF. CDR3 coding DNA: TGTGCCAGCAGCTTAGGAGGGTTCGACGAGCAGTACTTC.

The gene calls are TRBV23-1 and TRBJ1-5; TRBD1 aligns across 8 bases. TRBV23-1 is sorted into the ORF group, with uncertain function. The J segment lost 1 base and the V segment lost 8 bases, leaving 13 bases of the junction unmatched. CDR3 length equals 17 residues. Written as DNA, the CDR3 is TGCGCCAGCCGGAGATACTACAGGGGGACGAGCAATCAGCCCCAGCATTTT. Translating gives CASRRYYRGTSNQPQHF.

This chain connects TRBV11-2 to TRBJ2-3; no clear D. The ends were cut back, 1 base at V and 6 bases at J, with 17 bases in the middle. The CDR3 has 16 residues. Looked up from germline, CDR1 is SGHAT and CDR2 is FQNNGV. The CDR3 nucleotides are TGTGCCAGCAGCTTAGGGATGTCGACGAGCGCCGATACGCAGTATTTT. Amino acid sequence: CASSLGMSTSADTQYF.

This clone was detected only once. The chain is built from TRBV7-9 and TRBJ2-5; D possibly corresponds to TRBD1 (6 bases). Trimming shortened V by 2 bases and J by 3 bases, and 10 bases separated the two germline ends. The CDR3 is 14 amino acids. The germline CDR1 and CDR2 sequences are SEHNR and FQNEAQ (reference sequence). The CDR3 is CASSLPGHKETQYF. In DNA, the CDR3 is TGTGCCAGCAGCTTACCGGGACACAAAGAGACCCAGTACTTC.